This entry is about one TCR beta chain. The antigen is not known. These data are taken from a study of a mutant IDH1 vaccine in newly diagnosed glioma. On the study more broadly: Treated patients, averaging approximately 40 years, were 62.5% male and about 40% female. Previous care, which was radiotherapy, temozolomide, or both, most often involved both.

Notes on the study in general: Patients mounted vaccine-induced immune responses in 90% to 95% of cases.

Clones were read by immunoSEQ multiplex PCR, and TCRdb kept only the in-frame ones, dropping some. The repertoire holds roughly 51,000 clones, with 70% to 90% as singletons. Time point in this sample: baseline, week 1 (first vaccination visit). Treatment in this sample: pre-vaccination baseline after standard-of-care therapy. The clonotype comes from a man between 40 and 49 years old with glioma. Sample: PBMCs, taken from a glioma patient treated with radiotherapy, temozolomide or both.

The CDR3 spells CASSVDGRISTDTQYF. The CDR3 DNA reads as TGTGCCAGCAGCGTAGATGGACGGATAAGCACAGATACGCAGTATTTT. This chain connects TRBV9 to TRBJ2-3; D call uncertain. The CDR3 loop spans 16 amino acids. CDR1 and CDR2 from the germline V gene are SGDLS and YYNGEE. Trimming removed 0 bases from V and 0 bases from J, with 11 bases in between.